This T cell receptor (beta chain) appears in the sequencing data of a study of T cells in localized non-small cell lung cancer. Here immunoSEQ multiplex PCR was the method, and the copy in TCRdb shows in-frame clones only, minus some. Of over 30,000 clones listed, 78% are singletons. Trimming removed 3 bases from V and 6 bases from J, with 8 bases in between. CDR3 length: 12 amino acids. Germline lookup yields CDR1 SEHNR and CDR2 FQNEAQ (reference sequence). Material: peripheral blood, obtained before any cancer treatment. The TCR sequence derives from a male donor at least 60 years old with stage II squamous cell lung carcinoma. The chain recombines TRBV7-9 with TRBJ1-1, with D perhaps TRBD1 (5 bases). The CDR3 reads CASSFEGPEAFF. DNA of the CDR3: TGTGCCAGCAGCTTCGAGGGACCTGAAGCTTTCTTT.